Detailed here is one T cell receptor beta chain. The data are from a study of blood T cell repertoires in COVID-19. Study at large: The United States, Italy and Spain provided the acute and convalescent COVID-19 samples.

The germline V gene has CDR1 LGHDT and CDR2 YNNKEL (reference sequence). The CDR3 totals 13 residues. V was clipped by 5 bases and J by 7 bases, with 9 bases between them. Sequencing used immunoSEQ multiplex PCR; TCRdb keeps in-frame clones, though not all of them. The sample carries around 250,000 clones, roughly 86% recorded once. Material for sequencing was peripheral blood. This TCR was recovered from a woman in her 70s with active or convalescent COVID-19. This sequence joins TRBV3-1 (or the pseudogene TRBV3-2) and TRBJ1-6, with no clear D. CDR3 sequence (DNA): TGTGCCAGCAGCTTAACACCGAATTCACCCCTCCACTTT. This encodes CASSLTPNSPLHF.